Listed here is a single T cell receptor beta chain. Its antigen is unknown. The data originate from a study of shared clonotypes between healthy human individuals. Overall study results and limits: Among donors, the sharing of clonotypes was expected to be influenced by sequencing depth.

There are 14 residues in the CDR3. The V gene lost 6 bases and the J gene lost 0 bases, with 8 bases spanning the gap. CDR1 is WSHSY, CDR2 SAAADI, per germline. For sorted subsets, approximately 0.2 ug DNA per replicate equaled about 31,000 T cell genomes. In the source study's methods: Filtering of immunoSEQ junctional sequences could not match full-length read filtering. Produced via immunoSEQ multiplex PCR; TCRdb's table is partial and in-frame only. The DNA was the basis for D and trimming; V, J and clone size are from that table. The sample contains roughly 2.5 million clones, approximately 90% of which appear only once.

The clonotype was recovered from a man between 18 and 35 years old in good health. Sequenced sample: naive CD4+ T cells sorted from blood. The subset denotes: CD45RA+ positively selected. The chain recombines TRBV10-2 with TRBJ2-2; D uncertain. CDR3 sequence (DNA): TGCGCCAGCAGGGCACTATCGAACACCGGGGAGCTGTTTTTT. This codes for CASRALSNTGELFF.